In this sample, the clone carrying this TCR beta chain turned up many times. This sample is part of a study of T cell repertoires in cytomegalovirus infection. The CDR3 covers 13 residues. Germline-derived CDR1 and CDR2 are SGHTA and FQGNSA. The V segment lost 4 bases and the J segment 2 bases; nucleotides outside the gene matches: 2. Each CDR3 protein is one row after TCRdb ran MiXCR on the reads. The sample yields 250,000 or so distinct CDR3 sequences, over 15% seen once. Sample: CD8+ T cells from PBMCs. The receptor's source is a human donor in good health (CMV status not recorded). Some clones in this sample may be carry-over from other donors' samples. The chain has TRBV7-2 and TRBJ2-7; 7 bases align to TRBD1. The CDR3 nucleotides read TGTGCCAGCAGCTGGGGACAGCCCTACGAGCAGTACTTC. Protein: CASSWGQPYEQYF.